The clone carrying this TCR beta chain was counted at least ten times. TCRdb itself ran the 5' RACE reads through MiXCR, one entry per CDR3 protein. Of about 48,000 distinct CDR3 sequences listed, about 10% are singletons. The entry originates in a study of early T cells in non-severe SARS-CoV-2 infection. V shed 6 bases and J shed 6 bases, with 12 bases lying between them. Germline CDR1 is DFQATT and CDR2 is SNEGSKA (reference sequence). This CDR3 is built from 12 residues. The source is an adult who was a healthcare worker with PCR-confirmed SARS-CoV-2 infection or an uninfected control (not recorded which). V usage is TRBV20-1 and J usage is TRBJ2-1; maybe TRBD1 (6 bases). Sequences were obtained from whole blood. The CDR3 nucleotides read TGCAGTGCCGGAACAGGGTTCAATGAGCAGTTCTTC. This encodes CSAGTGFNEQFF.